The 24 T cell receptor beta chains reported below all come from one sample, sequenced in a study of blood T cells in healthy people across ages. A second PCR, run for roughly 7 to 11 cycles, used a sample-barcoded 5' primer plus a J-beta primer mix. TCRdb processed the 5' RACE reads anew with MiXCR; each CDR3 protein has one entry. The sample yields over a million distinct CDR3 sequences, roughly two fifths seen once. Sequencing was carried out using blood. The origin of the receptors is a woman aged 18-29 years in good health.

This clonotype was counted ten times or more. The chain links TRBV7-2 to TRBJ2-3; D not resolved. This CDR3 spans 15 amino acids. Germline V gene data show CDR1 as SGHTA and CDR2 as FQGNSA. Trimming cost V 2 bases and J 0 bases, with 9 bases left between them. The CDR3: CASSLRATSTDTQYF. The CDR3 nucleotides read TGTGCCAGCAGCTTACGGGCGACTAGCACAGATACGCAGTATTTT.

Notes on this clonotype: One base away lies a much larger clone, so this may be a sequencing read error. The genes are TRBV29-1 and TRBJ1-2; no clear D gene. V was shortened by 7 bases and J by 2 bases, with 11 bases between the two germline ends. Germline V lookup: CDR1 SQVTM, CDR2 ANQGSEA. The CDR3 consists of 12 residues. CDR3 in amino acids: CSAGRKNYGYTF. CDR3 DNA sequence: TGCAGCGCGGGAAGAAAAAACTATGGCTACACCTTC.

CDR3 nucleotide sequence: TGCGCCAGCAGCCAAGTGGACAGGGGGCGAACTAACTATGGCTACACCTTC. Protein product: CASSQVDRGRTNYGYTF. The chain carries TRBV4-1 and TRBJ1-2, with 11 positions matching TRBD1. The CDR3 runs to 17 residues. Trimming took 1 base from V and 0 from J; bases not matched to a gene: 4. Germline V CDR1 and CDR2: MGHRA, YSYEKL.

The chain links TRBV4-1 to TRBJ2-5; D is undetermined. Looked up from germline, CDR1 is MGHRA and CDR2 is YSYEKL. V was pared by 4 bases and J by 5 bases, with 11 bases between. This CDR3 has 13 residues. This chain's CDR3 is CASSLRLLETQYF. The DNA of the CDR3 is TGCGCCAGCAGCCTCAGACTGCTCGAGACCCAGTACTTC.

This clonotype occurred a few times. The J gene is TRBJ1-2, the V gene TRBV27, with D maybe TRBD1 (5 bases). Trimming cost V 8 bases and J 7 bases, with 17 bases left between them. The germline gives CDR1 MNHEY, CDR2 SMNVEV (reference sequence). The CDR3 sequence is 13 residues long. The CDR3, as DNA: TGTGCCAGCTGGGGACCGCCCTATGCTGGCTACACCTTC. It is translated as CASWGPPYAGYTF.

V gene TRBV5-1 combines with J gene TRBJ1-2, with D possibly matching TRBD1 (6 bases). Germline-derived CDR1 and CDR2 are SGHRS and YFSETQ. V was pared by 4 bases and J by 3 bases, with 10 bases between. This CDR3 is 13 amino acids long. CDR3 residues: CASSTRTDYGYTF. The CDR3 bases are TGCGCCAGCAGCACCCGGACAGACTATGGCTACACCTTC.

The rearrangement links TRBV29-1 to TRBJ1-2, with D possibly matching TRBD1 (5 bases). Germline CDR1 SQVTM, CDR2 ANQGSEA. The CDR3 totals 15 residues. V was clipped by 0 bases and J by 7 bases, with 18 bases between them. The CDR3 DNA sequence: TGCAGCGTTGAAGATCTTCCCGATGAGGGGTGTGGCTACACCTTC. This gives the protein CSVEDLPDEGCGYTF.

The chain is built from TRBV5-5 and TRBJ2-3, with 8 bases lining up with TRBD1. J was trimmed by 0 bases and V by 4 bases; bases with no gene match: 10. In germline, CDR1 is SGHKS, CDR2 YYEKEE (reference sequence). The CDR3 extends over 17 amino acids. CDR3 in amino acids: CASSKTGTGASTDTQYF. CDR3 DNA sequence: TGTGCCAGCAGCAAAACAGGGACAGGCGCTAGCACAGATACGCAGTATTTT.

This chain links TRBV6-2 or TRBV6-3 with TRBJ2-3; unclear D gene. Between the trimmed V and J ends, which lost 3 bases and 0 bases, there was a span of 10 bases. CDR3 size: 15 residues. Germline V lookup: CDR1 MNHEY, CDR2 SVGEGT. The CDR3 spells CASSYIGPSTDTQYF. The DNA of the CDR3 is TGTGCCAGCAGTTATATTGGGCCCAGCACAGATACGCAGTATTTT.

This clonotype has just one count. V and J are TRBV5-1 and TRBJ2-1, with TRBD2 identical over 9 bases. The DNA matches TRBJ2-7 better at its end, which makes the J call doubtful. This CDR3 has 17 residues. The germline V gene encodes CDR1 SGHRS and CDR2 YFSETQ. The CDR3 region is CASSLGTSASSYNEQYF. In nucleotides, the CDR3 is TGCGCCAGCAGCTTGGGGACTAGCGCGAGCTCCTACAATGAGCAGTACTTC.

This clonotype came up a few times. The rearrangement links TRBV7-6 to TRBJ2-1, with D perhaps TRBD2 (5 bases). This CDR3 contains 14 residues. Trimming removed 3 bases at V and 7 bases at J, with 13 bases between. Germline CDR1 and CDR2: SGHVS and FNYEAQ. This CDR3 is CASSFRETLNEQFF. The CDR3 coding sequence is TGTGCCAGCAGCTTTAGGGAGACCCTTAATGAGCAGTTCTTC. Variable domain in full (rest from reference TRBV7-6 and TRBJ2-1): GAGVSQSPRYKVTKRGQDVALRCDPISGHVSLYWYRQALGQGPEFLTYFNYEAQQDKSGLPNDRFSAERPEGSISTLTIQRTEQRDSAMYRCASSFRETLNEQFFGPGTRLTVL.

This rearrangement joins TRBV11-2 to TRBJ2-3; D not resolved. Germline values: CDR1 SGHAT, CDR2 FQNNGV. Between the trimmed V and J ends, which lost 0 bases and 0 bases, there was a span of 13 bases. This CDR3 is 17 amino acids long. CDR3 coding DNA: TGTGCCAGCAGCTTAGATCGAGGTGTCCGTAGCACAGATACGCAGTATTTT. It encodes CASSLDRGVRSTDTQYF.

This clonotype occurred a few times. This chain connects TRBV3-1 to TRBJ2-3; D remains ambiguous. V was shortened by 5 bases and J by 3 bases, with 18 bases between the two germline ends. Germline lookup yields CDR1 LGHDT and CDR2 YNNKEL (reference sequence). The CDR3 length is 16 residues. The chain's CDR3 is CASSFRLNTKTDTQYF. The DNA for the CDR3 is TGTGCCAGCAGCTTCCGACTGAACACTAAGACAGATACGCAGTATTTT.

The chain recombines TRBV29-1 with TRBJ2-7, with 10 nucleotides matching TRBD1. The V gene end was trimmed by 7 bases and the J gene end by 3 bases; junction bases not matched to a gene: 3. The CDR3 spans 12 residues. The V gene's germline CDR1 is SQVTM and CDR2 ANQGSEA. CDR3 region: CSGQGAHYEQYF. Written as DNA, the CDR3 is TGCAGCGGACAGGGGGCCCACTACGAGCAGTACTTC.

This chain connects TRBV6-5 to TRBJ2-1, with 8 nucleotides matching TRBD1. CDR1 and CDR2 (germline): MNHEY, SVGAGI. The CDR3 contains 12 residues. V was clipped by 6 bases and J by 10 bases; unmatched bases: 5. In DNA form, the CDR3 reads TGTGCCAGCAGCCAGGACAGGGAAGAGCAGTTCTTC. Residues: CASSQDREEQFF.

This clonotype was detected a few times. The gene calls are TRBV20-1 and TRBJ2-7, with TRBD1 matching over 7 bases. The CDR3 length is 15 residues. Trimming cost V 6 bases and J 5 bases; bases outside gene matches: 16. Germline V gene sequence: CDR1 DFQATT, CDR2 SNEGSKA (reference sequence). CDR3 DNA: TGCAGTGCCAGGGGGAACAGATGGGCCCCCGACGAGCAGTACTTC. Amino acids: CSARGNRWAPDEQYF.

This clonotype was observed a few times. This sequence joins TRBV6-2 or TRBV6-3 and TRBJ2-5; D is possibly TRBD2 (5 bases). CDR3 length: 13 residues. V lost 1 base to trimming and J lost 5 bases, with 8 bases between them. CDR1 and CDR2 from the germline V gene are MNHEY and SVGEGT. The CDR3 region is CASSYLAWETQYF. DNA of the CDR3: TGTGCCAGCAGTTACTTAGCGTGGGAGACCCAGTACTTC.

V usage is TRBV3-1 and J usage is TRBJ2-7, with a possible D match to TRBD1 (5 bases). Germline CDR1 is LGHDT and CDR2 is YNNKEL (reference sequence). V dropped 4 bases and J dropped 4 bases, with 14 bases sitting between them. This CDR3 contains 14 residues. CDR3 protein: CASSLGPWGYEQYF. DNA for the CDR3: TGTGCCAGCAGCCTGGGGCCGTGGGGATACGAGCAGTACTTC.

This clonotype has ten or more counts. V is TRBV10-3 and J is TRBJ2-7; D perhaps matches TRBD2 (6 bases). The length of the CDR3 is 15 residues. V was clipped by 0 bases and J by 2 bases, with 11 bases between them. Looked up from germline, CDR1 is ENHRY and CDR2 is SYGVKD. The CDR3 is CAISESTGSAYEQYF. The CDR3, as DNA: TGTGCCATCAGTGAGTCGACCGGGAGCGCCTACGAGCAGTACTTC.

This chain connects TRBV4-1 to TRBJ2-1; no reliable D call. CDR1 is MGHRA, CDR2 YSYEKL, per germline. V lost 5 bases and J 14 bases, leaving 19 bases between the germline ends. The CDR3 loop spans 13 amino acids. This CDR3 reads CASSNSPVYGEFF. CDR3 sequence (DNA): TGCGCCAGCAGCAATAGTCCGGTGTATGGGGAGTTCTTC.

This clonotype was seen a few times. The chain has TRBV7-9 and TRBJ2-4; D is ambiguous. The J call may not be correct, given that the DNA end is closer to TRBJ2-7. CDR1 SEHNR and CDR2 FQNEAQ come from the germline V gene (reference sequence). The length of the CDR3 is 13 residues. The CDR3 region is CASSSDLRNEQYF. DNA for the CDR3: TGTGCCAGCAGCTCTGATTTAAGGAACGAGCAGTACTTC.

The rearrangement links TRBV20-1 to TRBJ2-5, with unresolved D. Germline V lookup: CDR1 DFQATT, CDR2 SNEGSKA (reference sequence). This CDR3 has 13 amino acids. V was clipped by 3 bases and J by 0 bases, with 8 bases between them. This CDR3 reads CSASGLHQETQYF. In DNA form, the CDR3 reads TGCAGTGCTAGTGGCCTACACCAAGAGACCCAGTACTTC.

This clonotype was counted at least ten times. This chain uses TRBV5-1 with TRBJ2-5, with TRBD2 matching over 11 bases. Trimming at V came to 1 base and at J to 5 bases, leaving 4 bases not matched to a gene. The CDR3 is 15 residues long. Germline-derived CDR1 and CDR2 are SGHRS and YFSETQ. The CDR3 reads CASSLQLAGVETQYF. CDR3 in DNA: TGCGCCAGCAGCTTGCAACTAGCGGGAGTGGAGACCCAGTACTTC.

In its sample, this clonotype was seen a few times. V usage is TRBV5-1 and J usage is TRBJ2-7; 12 bases line up with TRBD2. V gave up 7 bases and J gave up 1 base; unmatched junction bases: 12. The germline CDR1 and CDR2 sequences are SGHRS and YFSETQ. This CDR3 has 17 residues. The CDR3 nucleotides are TGCGCCAGCCGCGGACTAGCGGGGCCCCTATTATCCTACGAGCAGTACTTC. It codes for CASRGLAGPLLSYEQYF.